The TCR beta chain described here comes from a study of T cell responses to AZD1222 COVID-19 vaccine (dated by TCRdb to 2020 to 2023). General notes on the study: TCR sequencing covered about 230 trial participants: roughly 200 given two doses of AZD1222 and approximately 25 given two doses of MenACWY control vaccine. Trial participants were enrolled by age into subgroups of 18-55, 56-69 and 70-plus years, and around 150, 29 and 61 TCR-sequenced participants, respectively, were included in these subgroups. Overall study results and their limits: Participants were mostly white British, with more females than males. The authors suggested clonal diversity may have been underestimated. Spike-specific TCR breadth and depth rose significantly after two AZD1222 doses compared with day 0 and with MenACWY recipients. Epitopes outside the regions mutated in the B.1.351 and B.1.1.7 variants were reportedly recognized by nearly half of the unique spike-specific TCRs. Because no samples from the day 14 peak response were available, repertoires could be characterized only after the peak T cell response. Conclusions about previously exposed vaccinees are limited, since just 6 or 7 AZD1222 recipients were seropositive for SARS-CoV-2 at baseline. CD4 TCRs associated with the vaccine covered the entire spike protein, and the dominant responses were in regions 160-218 and 743-854. The 56-69-year group was small, and its depth increase did not reach significance, likely because of low power.

From V the trimming removes 2 bases and from J it removes 4 bases, while the gene matches leave 7 bases of the junction unaccounted for. The CDR3, cysteine through phenylalanine, is 16 amino acids long. The sequence is cut down to CDR3 DNA, 48 bases in frame from base 1. Sequences SGHNT (CDR1) and YYREEE (CDR2) are obtained from the germline V gene (reference sequence). Points on this clone: The clone's antigen remains unknown. The sample holds no much larger clone one base away, and base qualities are not on file.

The CDR3 regions of human TCRbeta chains were subjected to immunosequencing. The original pipeline was this. TCRs in the repertoires were matched against a reference library of SARS-CoV-2-specific TCRs that had been generated with the MIRA antigen-specificity platform. Breadth was defined as the fraction of unique TCRs that were SARS-CoV-2-associated, and depth was defined as the fraction of total T cells that were SARS-CoV-2-associated. Each spike-specific TCR was assigned to its reactive spike region and to a CD4 or CD8 class using the MIRA data. Log10-transformed breadth and depth values were compared by one-way ANOVA with Sidak's multiple comparisons tests. TCRdb limited this immuneACCESS table to in-frame rearrangements with V and J called. A share of clones is missing; checked studies link under half to unresolved V genes, and the rest is unexplained. V and J calls and clone size are those listed in that table; D and trimming were worked out from the DNA. This sample comprises tens of thousands of clones, 65% to 80% of them detected only once. Of the sample, 20% to 25% is held by the ten largest clones.

What the time point label conveys for this sample: baseline before first vaccination. What the treatment or condition label conveys for this sample: meningococcal conjugate vaccine given as trial control. Vaccinee samples were obtained from the UK trials COV001 and COV002, which included a single-blind randomized controlled phase 2/3 trial of AZD1222 (ChAdOx1 nCoV-19) in healthy adults. For TCRbeta chain sequencing, PBMC samples from trial participants were taken at day 0 and at day 28 after the second dose. The receptor comes from an adult in good health. The chain employs TRBV5-4 and TRBJ2-2; 8 bases in between match TRBD2. The source material was peripheral blood, sampled on day 0 of MenACWY control vaccination. The nucleotide sequence reads TGTGCCAGCAGCTTTTATACTAGCGGCGGCACCGGGGAGCTGTTTTTT. Translated, this gives CASSFYTSGGTGELFF. When the CDR3 is completed using the reference TRBV5-4 and TRBJ2-2 genes on either side, the full variable domain is ETGVTQSPTHLIKTRGQQVTLRCSSQSGHNTVSWYQQALGQGPQFIFQYYREEENGRGNFPPRFSGLQFPNYSSELNVNALELDDSALYLCASSFYTSGGTGELFFGEGSRLTVL.